The rows below give T cell receptor beta chains drawn from one sample of a study of T cells in Graves' hyperthyroidism and ophthalmopathy. TCRdb analysed the multiplex PCR reads with MiXCR anew, one entry per CDR3 protein. In the table there are 350,000 to 400,000 distinct CDR3 sequences, about 14% of which are singletons. The sample comprised blood. Receptors originate from a woman aged 55-69 years with Graves' hyperthyroidism. Each CDR3 is given with its conserved first and last residue. The order of the fields is D gene, V gene, J gene, CDR3 length, clone size, CDR3 protein, CDR3 DNA. The D gene is left open where the match is weak. Rows may omit the clone size; those that give it use once, few, many or a size class.

>.|TRBV6-1|TRBJ2-1|11|many
CASRSDRQQFF
TGTGCCAGCAGATCCGACAGGCAGCAGTTCTTC
>.|TRBV18|TRBJ1-1|14|many
CASSEGRQNTEAFF
TGTGCCAGCTCGGAAGGACGGCAGAACACTGAAGCTTTCTTT
>TRBD1|TRBV5-1|TRBJ2-7|16|many
CASSLGGTASSYEQYF
TGCGCCAGCAGCTTGGGAGGGACAGCGAGCTCCTACGAGCAGTACTTC
>.|TRBV12-3/TRBV12-4|TRBJ1-6|15|many
CASSFVGGVRSPLHF
TGTGCCAGCAGTTTTGTGGGCGGGGTTCGTTCACCCCTCCACTTT
>TRBD1|TRBV7-8|TRBJ1-5|14|many
CASSLTQGDQPQHF
TGTGCCAGCAGCTTAACGCAGGGGGATCAGCCCCAGCATTTT
>TRBD2|TRBV7-9|TRBJ2-2|19|many
CASSLELAGDSANTGELFF
TGTGCCAGCAGCTTAGAACTAGCGGGAGATTCGGCAAACACCGGGGAGCTGTTTTTT
>TRBD1|TRBV5-1|TRBJ1-2|15|many
CASSLAVTGVSGYTF
TGCGCCAGCAGCTTGGCCGTGACAGGGGTGAGCGGCTACACCTTC
>.|TRBV4-1|TRBJ2-6|18|few
CASSQAYGQGPGANVLTF
TGCGCCAGCAGCCAAGCTTACGGACAAGGGCCTGGGGCCAACGTCCTGACTTTC
>TRBD2|TRBV10-2|TRBJ2-5|14|few
CASSDPGGSETQYF
TGCGCCAGCAGTGATCCGGGAGGAAGTGAGACCCAGTACTTC
>.|TRBV10-3|TRBJ1-1|13|.
CATQQGQNTEAFF
TGTGCCACCCAACAGGGCCAGAACACTGAAGCTTTCTTT
>TRBD1|TRBV19|TRBJ2-7|13|.
CASRLQGAYEQYF
TGTGCCAGTAGGTTACAGGGGGCCTACGAGCAGTACTTC
>TRBD1|TRBV5-1|TRBJ1-1|14|few
CASSLTGAEAEAFF
TGCGCCAGCAGCTTGACAGGGGCTGAGGCTGAAGCTTTCTTT
>.|TRBV6-1|TRBJ2-2|13|.
CASSGVNTGELFF
TGTGCCAGCAGCGGCGTTAACACCGGGGAGCTGTTTTTT
>.|TRBV2|TRBJ2-7|11|many
CASSDSYEQYF
TGTGCCAGCAGTGACTCGTACGAGCAGTACTTC
>TRBD1|TRBV27|TRBJ1-6|14|.
CASSFGRGQSPLHF
TGTGCCAGCAGTTTCGGCAGGGGGCAATCACCCCTCCACTTT
>.|TRBV18|TRBJ2-7|15|few
CASSLPGGGIYEQYF
TGTGCCAGCTCACTACCGGGAGGGGGCATTTACGAGCAGTACTTC
>.|TRBV27|TRBJ2-3|12|many
CASSFSRETQYF
TGTGCCAGCAGTTTTTCGCGGGAAACGCAGTATTTT
>.|TRBV5-1|TRBJ2-5|13|few
CASSYGVRETQYF
TGCGCCAGCAGCTATGGGGTGCGGGAGACCCAGTACTTC
>.|TRBV3-1|TRBJ1-2|12|many
CASSQGDYGYTF
TGTGCCAGCAGCCAAGGCGACTATGGCTACACCTTC
>.|TRBV24-1|TRBJ2-4|13|.
CATSDSPGNIQYF
TGTGCCACCAGTGATAGTCCAGGAAACATTCAGTACTTC
>TRBD1|TRBV18|TRBJ2-7|15|few
CASSSAGTGFYEQYF
TGTGCCAGCTCATCAGCCGGGACAGGCTTCTACGAGCAGTACTTC
>.|TRBV6-1|TRBJ1-1|14|many
CASRPQRWDTEAFF
TGTGCCAGCAGACCACAGCGATGGGACACTGAAGCTTTCTTT